The 3 T cell receptor beta chains reported below all come from one sample, sequenced in a study of shared clonotypes between healthy human individuals. Clones were sequenced by immunoSEQ multiplex PCR, and TCRdb holds only the in-frame ones, with some missing. This table has 1,400,000 or so clones, 98% appearing once. Material for sequencing was naive CD4+ T cells sorted from blood. Regarding subset: CD45RA+ positively selected. The receptors shown here come from a young man in good health.

This chain links TRBV19 with TRBJ2-4; 11 bases match TRBD2. Germline assignment: CDR1 LNHDA and CDR2 SQIVND (reference sequence). The trim removed 4 bases at V and 0 bases at J, leaving 11 bases unmatched. The CDR3 loop spans 19 amino acids. The CDR3 DNA sequence: TGTGCCAGTAGTACCGCCATCACGACTAGCGGGATAGCCAAAAACATTCAGTACTTC. Amino acid sequence: CASSTAITTSGIAKNIQYF.

This clone occurred once. The V call is TRBV6-6, the J call TRBJ2-7, with D possibly matching TRBD1 (6 bases). The CDR3 consists of 12 residues. The germline V gene has CDR1 MNHNY and CDR2 SVGAGI (reference sequence). The V end was cut by 6 bases, the J end by 3 bases, with 9 bases between. CDR3 sequence (DNA): TGTGCCAGCAGCACAGGGTACTACGAGCAGTACTTC. As protein: CASSTGYYEQYF.

V is TRBV7-2 and J is TRBJ1-5; D is undetermined. Germline V gene sequence: CDR1 SGHTA, CDR2 FQGNSA. Trimming shortened V by 1 base and J by 3 bases, and 7 bases separated the two germline ends. The CDR3 totals 14 residues. CDR3 loop: CASSLVKVNQPQHF. Here the CDR3 DNA reads TGTGCCAGCAGCTTAGTAAAGGTCAATCAGCCCCAGCATTTT.